One and the same sample provided the 11 T cell receptor beta chains below, sequenced in a study of cytomegalovirus exposure and HLA in healthy donors. Measured with immunoSEQ multiplex PCR; TCRdb has only the in-frame clones, and not every one. This table holds approximately 180,000 clones, about 83% found once. What was sequenced was PBMCs. The source is a woman younger than 45 in good health and CMV-seronegative.

CDR3 region: CASSPSTGTGGIGGYTF. CDR3 sequence (DNA): TGTGCCAGCTCACCATCCACCGGGACAGGGGGCATTGGCGGCTACACCTTC. The rearrangement uses TRBV18 and TRBJ1-2, with 12 bases aligning to TRBD1. The junction had 12 bases not matched to a gene; V was cut back by 2 bases and J by 8 bases. This CDR3 is built from 17 residues. Germline values: CDR1 KGHSH, CDR2 LQKENI.

This rearrangement joins TRBV13 to TRBJ1-6, with D possibly matching TRBD1 (5 bases). The germline V gene has CDR1 PRHDT and CDR2 FYEKMQ (reference sequence). The CDR3 spans 14 residues. Between the trimmed V and J ends, which lost 2 bases and 9 bases, there was a span of 11 bases. The CDR3 sequence: CASSLRQPPSPLHF. Written as DNA, the CDR3 is TGTGCCAGCAGCTTAAGACAGCCCCCTTCACCCCTCCACTTT.

This rearrangement joins TRBV4-1 to TRBJ2-3, with 11 bases identical to TRBD1. V was pared by 2 bases and J by 5 bases, with 9 bases of the junction left unmatched. This CDR3 is built from 17 residues. From germline, CDR1 is MGHRA and CDR2 YSYEKL. The CDR3 nucleotides are TGCGCCAGCAGCCAATTAGCCGGGACAGGGGGTAAAGATACGCAGTATTTT. Translated, it gives CASSQLAGTGGKDTQYF.

The chain combines TRBV11-2 with TRBJ2-5; possible D gene TRBD2, 5 bases. Germline V gene data show CDR1 as SGHAT and CDR2 as FQNNGV. The CDR3 sequence is 14 residues long. The V end lost 3 bases, the J end lost 5 bases, and 13 bases lay between the germline ends. The CDR3 DNA reads as TGTGCCAGCAGCTTTTCGAGGGTCCCCGAGACCCAGTACTTC. Translated: CASSFSRVPETQYF.

The chain is built from TRBV11-3 and TRBJ2-2; D may be TRBD1 (6 bases). CDR3 length equals 15 residues. V was shortened by 2 bases and J by 4 bases, with 11 bases between the two germline ends. Germline V gene sequence: CDR1 SGHNT, CDR2 YENEEA. Here the CDR3 reads CASSLSAGVTGELFF. In nucleotides, the CDR3 is TGTGCCAGCAGCTTAAGCGCAGGGGTCACCGGGGAGCTGTTTTTT. Full variable domain (rest looked up from reference TRBV11-3 and TRBJ2-2): EAGVVQSPRYKIIEKKQPVAFWCNPISGHNTLYWYLQNLGQGPELLIRYENEEAVDDSQLPKDRFSAERLKGVDSTLKIQPAELGDSAVYLCASSLSAGVTGELFFGEGSRLTVL.

The V and J genes are TRBV4-3 and TRBJ2-5; TRBD1 matches 9 bases. Trimming cost V 1 base and J 3 bases; bases outside gene matches: 0. The CDR3 covers 14 residues. The germline gives CDR1 LGHNA, CDR2 YSLEER. The CDR3 sequence: CASSQGTGEETQYF. CDR3 nucleotides: TGCGCCAGCAGCCAAGGGACAGGGGAAGAGACCCAGTACTTC.

V gene TRBV29-1 combines with J gene TRBJ1-1, with a tentative D call TRBD1 (6 bases). The CDR3 length is 14 residues. Germline CDR1 is SQVTM and CDR2 is ANQGSEA. Trimming took off 1 base at V and 4 bases at J, with 13 bases between the two ends. The chain's CDR3 is CSVEGGPGGTEAFF. The CDR3 nucleotides read TGCAGCGTTGAAGGGGGGCCCGGTGGCACTGAAGCTTTCTTT.

This clone has just one count. The V gene is TRBV6-6, the J gene TRBJ2-7; TRBD2 matches at 8 bases. V was pared by 5 bases and J by 3 bases, with 6 bases of the junction left unmatched. CDR3 length: 14 amino acids. CDR1 MNHNY and CDR2 SVGAGI come from the germline V gene (reference sequence). CDR3 in amino acids: CASSTPGGFYEQYF. CDR3 bases: TGTGCCAGCAGTACCCCGGGAGGGTTCTACGAGCAGTACTTC.

V and J are TRBV2 and TRBJ2-2; D not certain. The CDR3 spans 14 residues. V was clipped by 7 bases and J by 1 base, with 10 bases between them. CDR1 and CDR2 (germline): SNHLY, FYNNEI. This CDR3 reads CASTVSQNTGELFF. The CDR3 DNA sequence: TGTGCCAGCACAGTTAGCCAGAACACCGGGGAGCTGTTTTTT.

This clone was seen a single time. The chain couples TRBV7-8 to TRBJ2-3; 8 bases are a match to TRBD2. Germline trimming cut 1 base from V and 0 bases from J; bases unmatched to any gene: 6. The germline V gene encodes CDR1 SGHVS and CDR2 FQNEAQ. This CDR3 is built from 17 residues. The CDR3 DNA reads TGTGCCAGCAGCTTAGAAACGGGGGGGACCAGCACAGATACGCAGTATTTT. Amino acids: CASSLETGGTSTDTQYF. Together with reference TRBV7-8 and TRBJ2-3, the CDR3 gives the full variable domain: GAGVSQSPRYKVAKRGQDVALRCDPISGHVSLFWYQQALGQGPEFLTYFQNEAQLDKSGLPSDRFFAERPEGSVSTLKIQRTQQEDSAVYLCASSLETGGTSTDTQYFGPGTRLTVL.

V usage is TRBV6-4 and J usage is TRBJ2-3; 12 bases line up with TRBD2. The V and J ends lost 4 bases and 2 bases, in that order; junction bases with no gene match: 1. CDR1 and CDR2 (germline): MRHNA, SNTAGT. The CDR3 loop spans 15 amino acids. The CDR3 reads CASSGTSGATDTQYF. The DNA of the CDR3 is TGTGCCAGCAGTGGGACTAGCGGGGCCACAGATACGCAGTATTTT.